One and the same sample provided the 23 T cell receptor beta chains below, sequenced in a study of blood T cells in healthy people across ages. A second roughly 7 to 11 cycle PCR used barcoded and J-beta primers. From the 5' RACE reads, TCRdb called clonotypes with MiXCR, one entry per CDR3 protein. This table holds over a million distinct CDR3 sequences, roughly 60% found once. Input material: blood. The receptors were sampled from a man between 18 and 29 years old in good health.

The rearrangement links TRBV6-2 or TRBV6-3 to TRBJ1-2, with a weak D call TRBD1 (5 bases). The CDR3 sequence is 14 residues long. CDR1 is MNHEY, CDR2 SVGEGT, per germline. Trimming took off 5 bases at V and 8 bases at J, with 18 bases between the two ends. The CDR3 region is CASSNPTDPWGYTF. In nucleotides, the CDR3 is TGTGCCAGCAGTAATCCGACAGATCCTTGGGGCTACACCTTC.

The rearrangement joins TRBV6-6 to TRBJ1-2, with D uncertain. This CDR3 contains 15 residues. Trimming removed 0 bases at V and 8 bases at J, with 16 bases between. Germline CDR1 reads MNHNY; CDR2 reads SVGAGI (reference sequence). The DNA of the CDR3 is TGTGCCAGCAGTTACTCGACCCCGGAGGTGAACGGCTACACCTTC. Its translation: CASSYSTPEVNGYTF.

Here the CDR3 DNA reads TGTGCCAGTACGGCGGCCTTGGGGGGTAGCACAGATACGCAGTATTTT. It encodes CASTAALGGSTDTQYF. The V gene is TRBV19, the J gene TRBJ2-3; tentative D call: TRBD2 (6 bases). Per germline, CDR1 LNHDA and CDR2 SQIVND (reference sequence). The germline V and J ends were trimmed by 7 bases and 0 bases, with 17 bases remaining between them. The CDR3 extends over 16 amino acids. The complete variable domain, with remaining parts taken from reference TRBV19 and TRBJ2-3, reads DGGITQSPKYLFRKEGQNVTLSCEQNLNHDAMYWYRQDPGQGLRLIYYSQIVNDFQKGDIAEGYSVSREKKESFPLTVTSAQKNPTAFYLCASTAALGGSTDTQYFGPGTRLTVL.

This chain joins TRBV20-1 and TRBJ2-7; the D is unclear. The V end lost 3 bases, the J end lost 0 bases, and 12 bases lay between the germline ends. Germline V gene data show CDR1 as DFQATT and CDR2 as SNEGSKA (reference sequence). This CDR3 has 14 amino acids. Here the CDR3 reads CSASNPRSSYEQYF. CDR3 in DNA: TGCAGTGCTAGTAACCCCCGGAGCTCCTACGAGCAGTACTTC.

The chain recombines TRBV10-3 with TRBJ1-6; D perhaps matches TRBD1 (6 bases). V was clipped by 3 bases and J by 9 bases, with 12 bases between them. There are 14 residues in the CDR3. Germline CDR1 ENHRY, CDR2 SYGVKD. This chain's CDR3 is CAISEGGVGSPLHF. The CDR3 DNA reads as TGTGCCATCAGTGAAGGGGGGGTTGGTTCACCCCTCCACTTT.

The chain carries TRBV7-9 and TRBJ2-4; D not certain. Germline V gene data show CDR1 as SEHNR and CDR2 as FQNEAQ (reference sequence). Trimming stripped 7 bases from V and 5 bases from J, with 12 bases between. This CDR3 has 13 amino acids. Written as DNA, the CDR3 is TGTGCCAGCAAGAGAAGTGAAGAAAACATTCAGTACTTC. Amino acid sequence: CASKRSEENIQYF.

This clonotype was recorded at least ten times. The chain has TRBV20-1 and TRBJ2-5; D remains ambiguous. CDR3 length equals 13 residues. Germline lookup yields CDR1 DFQATT and CDR2 SNEGSKA (reference sequence). V dropped 2 bases and J dropped 5 bases, with 12 bases sitting between them. CDR3 residues: CSARFGLDETQYF. The CDR3 coding sequence is TGCAGTGCTAGATTCGGGCTAGATGAGACCCAGTACTTC.

This rearrangement joins TRBV29-1 to TRBJ2-1, with 9 bases matching TRBD2. Germline V CDR1 and CDR2: SQVTM, ANQGSEA. J gave up 4 bases and V 3 bases, and 7 bases lay outside the gene matches. This CDR3 comprises 15 residues. DNA of the CDR3: TGCAGCGTTGATGTGCGGGAGGGCCAATACAATGAGCAGTTCTTC. Its translation: CSVDVREGQYNEQFF.

This clonotype was counted only a few times. The chain recombines TRBV6-1 with TRBJ2-3, with D possibly TRBD1 on 5 matching bases. CDR3 length: 11 amino acids. Germline lookup yields CDR1 MNHNS and CDR2 SASEGT. Between the trimmed V and J ends, which lost 8 bases and 8 bases, there was a span of 11 bases. The CDR3 is CASVLGATQYF. CDR3 DNA: TGTGCCAGCGTCTTAGGGGCTACGCAGTATTTT.

This chain links TRBV2 with TRBJ2-5; 8 bases fit TRBD1. This CDR3 comprises 14 residues. After removal of 7 bases from V and 0 bases from J, the junction contained 4 bases not matched to a gene. CDR1 is SNHLY and CDR2 is FYNNEI in the germline V gene. The CDR3 sequence is CASKDRVYQETQYF. The CDR3 coding sequence is TGTGCCAGCAAGGACAGGGTGTACCAAGAGACCCAGTACTTC.

This clonotype was recorded a few times. J is TRBJ2-1 and V is TRBV28, with D unresolved. This CDR3 comprises 15 residues. The germline V gene encodes CDR1 MDHEN and CDR2 SYDVKM. V dropped 6 bases and J dropped 0 bases, with 12 bases sitting between them. The CDR3 sequence is CASSLLPPSYNEQFF. CDR3 coding DNA: TGTGCCAGCAGCCTCCTTCCCCCCTCCTACAATGAGCAGTTCTTC. Full variable domain (missing parts from reference TRBV28 and TRBJ2-1): DVKVTQSSRYLVKRTGEKVFLECVQDMDHENMFWYRQDPGLGLRLIYFSYDVKMKEKGDIPEGYSVSREKKERFSLILESASTNQTSMYLCASSLLPPSYNEQFFGPGTRLTVL.

The chain is built from TRBV4-1 and TRBJ1-2, with D possibly matching TRBD1 (6 bases). CDR3 length: 15 amino acids. Germline values: CDR1 MGHRA, CDR2 YSYEKL. Deletions cut 0 bases from V and 6 bases from J, with 14 bases between. The CDR3 bases are TGCGCCAGCAGCCAAGATATGGGGGCGCGGGATGGCTACACCTTC. Residues: CASSQDMGARDGYTF.

This clonotype was counted between two and nine times. The V and J genes are TRBV20-1 and TRBJ2-7; the D is unclear. The V and J ends lost 1 base and 3 bases respectively, with 7 bases between them. Per the germline V gene, CDR1 is DFQATT and CDR2 is SNEGSKA (reference sequence). The CDR3 sequence is 12 residues long. The CDR3 protein is CSARAWDYEQYF. The CDR3, as DNA: TGCAGTGCTAGAGCGTGGGACTACGAGCAGTACTTC.

The chain combines TRBV9 with TRBJ2-1; 8 bases line up with TRBD1. Germline V lookup: CDR1 SGDLS, CDR2 YYNGEE. J gave up 5 bases and V 4 bases, and 5 bases lay outside the gene matches. This CDR3 spans 14 amino acids. The CDR3 DNA sequence: TGTGCCAGCAGCTCCCGACAGGGGAACAATGAGCAGTTCTTC. Translated: CASSSRQGNNEQFF. Using reference TRBV9 and TRBJ2-1 for the parts outside the CDR3, the full variable domain is DSGVTQTPKHLITATGQRVTLRCSPRSGDLSVYWYQQSLDQGLQFLIQYYNGEERAKGNILERFSAQQFPDLHSELNLSSLELGDSALYFCASSSRQGNNEQFFGPGTRLTVL.

The table lists this clonotype with a few counts. The chain carries TRBV6-5 and TRBJ2-7, with a weak D call TRBD2 (5 bases). V lost 0 bases and J lost 1, with 7 bases in between. Per the germline V gene, CDR1 is MNHEY and CDR2 is SVGAGI. CDR3 length equals 14 residues. CDR3 amino acids: CASSYSGISYEQYF. DNA for the CDR3: TGTGCCAGCAGTTACTCCGGGATATCCTACGAGCAGTACTTC.

The J gene is TRBJ2-3, the V gene TRBV15; perhaps D is TRBD1 or TRBD2 (5 bases each). The V end was cut by 3 bases, the J end by 6 bases, with 22 bases between. CDR1 and CDR2 (germline): LNHNV, YYDKDF (reference sequence). The CDR3 consists of 17 residues. CDR3 DNA sequence: TGTGCCACCAGCAGGGACACCGGGACCCACCGCGTTGATACGCAGTATTTT. Its protein is CATSRDTGTHRVDTQYF.

The rearrangement links TRBV7-2 to TRBJ2-1; D is undetermined. CDR3 size: 14 residues. V was pared by 3 bases and J by 0 bases, with 6 bases between. CDR1 and CDR2 from the germline V gene are SGHTA and FQGNSA. This CDR3 reads CASSFQSSYNEQFF. The CDR3 nucleotides read TGTGCCAGCAGCTTTCAGAGCTCCTACAATGAGCAGTTCTTC.

This clonotype was detected once. V is TRBV5-1 and J is TRBJ2-1, with D perhaps given as TRBD1 or TRBD2 (5 bases each). Trimming removed 4 bases from V and 8 bases from J, with 13 bases in between. CDR1 SGHRS and CDR2 YFSETQ come from the germline V gene. The CDR3 loop spans 13 amino acids. The CDR3 protein is CASSVGVMDEQFF. For the CDR3, the DNA is TGCGCCAGCAGCGTGGGGGTAATGGATGAGCAGTTCTTC.

The chain has TRBV4-1 and TRBJ2-2; 7 bases align to TRBD1. Germline V lookup: CDR1 MGHRA, CDR2 YSYEKL. The CDR3 spans 16 residues. V lost 2 bases to trimming and J lost 0 bases; unmatched junction nucleotides: 3. The CDR3 nucleotides read TGCGCCAGCAGCCAACTGGGACAGTCGAACACCGGGGAGCTGTTTTTT. It encodes CASSQLGQSNTGELFF.

The chain carries TRBV6-2 or TRBV6-3 and TRBJ2-3, with D unclear. The CDR3 runs 13 residues. V lost 5 bases, J lost 6 bases, and 12 bases lay in between. Looked up from germline, CDR1 is MNHEY and CDR2 is SVGEGT. The CDR3 here is CASSARLADTQYF. The CDR3 region has the DNA TGTGCCAGCAGTGCAAGACTGGCGGATACGCAGTATTTT.

The chain carries TRBV12-3 or TRBV12-4 and TRBJ1-6; weak D call: TRBD1 (6 bases). V was shortened by 6 bases and J by 7 bases, with 16 bases between the two germline ends. CDR3 size: 15 residues. For the CDR3, the DNA is TGTGCCAGCAGCCCCGACAGGAGCCCAAATTCACCCCTCCACTTT. Its protein product is CASSPDRSPNSPLHF.

This sequence joins TRBV20-1 and TRBJ2-3, with TRBD2 matching 10 bases. CDR3 length: 14 residues. The trim removed 6 bases at V and 1 base at J, leaving 4 bases unmatched. Germline CDR1 DFQATT, CDR2 SNEGSKA (reference sequence). This chain's CDR3 is CSATLAGGTDTQYF. CDR3 sequence (DNA): TGCAGTGCCACTCTAGCGGGGGGCACAGATACGCAGTATTTT.

The chain carries TRBV7-8 and TRBJ1-5; TRBD1 aligns across 8 bases. This CDR3 has 15 residues. From germline, CDR1 is SGHVS and CDR2 FQNEAQ. V shed 4 bases and J 4 bases; nucleotides not matched to a gene: 6. In DNA, the CDR3 is TGTGCCAGCAGCTATCGGACAGGGCGGAATCAGCCCCAGCATTTT. Amino acid sequence: CASSYRTGRNQPQHF.